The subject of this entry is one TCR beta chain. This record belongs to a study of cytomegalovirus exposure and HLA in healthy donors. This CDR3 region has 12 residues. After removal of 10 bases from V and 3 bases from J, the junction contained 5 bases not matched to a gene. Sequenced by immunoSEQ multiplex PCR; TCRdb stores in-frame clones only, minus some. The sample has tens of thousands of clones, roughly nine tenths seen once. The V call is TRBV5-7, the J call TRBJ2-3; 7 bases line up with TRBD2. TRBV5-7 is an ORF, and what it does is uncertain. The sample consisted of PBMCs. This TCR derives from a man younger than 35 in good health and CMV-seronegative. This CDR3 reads CAPAGGTDTQYF. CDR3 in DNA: TGTGCCCCCGCCGGGGGGACAGATACGCAGTATTTT.